Listed here are 10 T cell receptor beta chains from one sample, sequenced in a study of blood T cell repertoires in COVID-19. Clones were sequenced by immunoSEQ multiplex PCR, and TCRdb holds only the in-frame ones, with some missing. The data hold approximately 300,000 clones, with less than 85% observed a single time. The specimen was PBMCs or T cells enriched from blood (not recorded which). All receptors come from a woman aged 25 to 39 who had been exposed to COVID-19.

The chain uses TRBV30 and TRBJ2-7, with D possibly being TRBD1 (6 bases). Germline CDR1 reads GTSNPN; CDR2 reads SVGIG (reference sequence). The V end lost 3 bases, the J end lost 0 bases, and 12 bases lay between the germline ends. This CDR3 is built from 14 residues. This chain's CDR3 is CAWRELDSSYEQYF. CDR3 DNA sequence: TGTGCCTGGAGGGAGTTGGACAGCTCCTACGAGCAGTACTTC.

This clone has just one count. This sequence joins TRBV5-8 and TRBJ1-5; the D is unclear. Per germline, CDR1 SGHTS and CDR2 YDEGEE. CDR3 length: 16 amino acids. The ends were cut back, 4 bases at V and 0 bases at J, with 14 bases in the middle. In nucleotides, the CDR3 is TGTGCCAGCAGCAGACGGGAGGGCCTTAGCAATCAGCCCCAGCATTTT. This gives the protein CASSRREGLSNQPQHF.

The genes are TRBV6-5 and TRBJ2-7; 10 nucleotides match TRBD2. Germline loops: CDR1 MNHEY, CDR2 SVGAGI. The CDR3 totals 15 residues. With V trimmed by 10 bases and J by 2 bases, 11 bases remained unmatched. The CDR3: CATRSPSGGTYEQYF. The DNA of the CDR3 is TGTGCCACTAGATCCCCTAGCGGGGGAACCTACGAGCAGTACTTC.

This clone was seen just once. At the DNA level, this CDR3 is encoded by other sequences in the same sample as well. V and J are TRBV9 and TRBJ2-3; D possibly corresponds to TRBD2 (5 bases). Looked up from germline, CDR1 is SGDLS and CDR2 is YYNGEE. CDR3 length equals 15 residues. V gave up 0 bases and J gave up 0 bases, with 8 bases separating them. In nucleotides, the CDR3 is TGTGCCAGCAGCGTAGAAGGCGGGAGCACAGATACGCAGTATTTT. Translation: CASSVEGGSTDTQYF.

The J gene is TRBJ2-2, the V gene TRBV5-1, with 7 nucleotides matching TRBD1. Germline V gives CDR1 SGHRS, CDR2 YFSETQ. After removal of 4 bases from V and 2 bases from J, the junction contained 11 bases not matched to a gene. CDR3 size: 17 residues. Written as DNA, the CDR3 is TGCGCCAGCAGCAAGGGAAATACAGGGGCCAACACCGGGGAGCTGTTTTTT. Protein product: CASSKGNTGANTGELFF.

This clone has a handful of counts. This chain links TRBV30 with TRBJ1-2, with D unclear. Germline V gene sequence: CDR1 GTSNPN, CDR2 SVGIG (reference sequence). V lost 4 bases, J lost 1 base, and 4 bases lay in between. This CDR3 is built from 11 residues. The CDR3 DNA follows: TGTGCCTGGATACATAACTATGGCTACACCTTC. Protein product: CAWIHNYGYTF.

This chain links TRBV19 with TRBJ2-7, with D perhaps matching TRBD2 (6 bases). The CDR3 is made up of 14 amino acids. The germline gives CDR1 LNHDA, CDR2 SQIVND (reference sequence). The V end was cut by 6 bases, the J end by 0 bases, with 12 bases between. This CDR3 reads CASSASASSYEQYF. The CDR3, as DNA: TGTGCCAGTAGCGCTAGCGCCAGCTCCTACGAGCAGTACTTC.

The chain links TRBV11-2 to TRBJ2-5; 9 bases agree with TRBD1. This CDR3 has 14 residues. V dropped 0 bases and J dropped 12; count of bases not matched to a gene: 8. Germline CDR1 SGHAT, CDR2 FQNNGV. The CDR3: CASSLEGTGIPKYF. The CDR3 region has the DNA TGTGCCAGCAGCTTAGAGGGGACAGGGATTCCCAAGTACTTC.

The V and J genes are TRBV19 and TRBJ2-7; a weak D match, TRBD1 (6 bases). Germline V gene lookup returns CDR1 LNHDA and CDR2 SQIVND (reference sequence). V was cut by 7 bases and J by 3 bases, with 19 bases left in between. The CDR3 loop spans 15 amino acids. The CDR3 DNA follows: TGTGCCAGTAAGGGCCTCGGGACAACCATCTACGAGCAGTACTTC. The encoded protein is CASKGLGTTIYEQYF.

V gene TRBV28 combines with J gene TRBJ2-7; TRBD1 is a possible D gene (6 bases). Germline CDR1 is MDHEN and CDR2 is SYDVKM. The CDR3 has 14 residues. The ends were cut back, 7 bases at V and 1 base at J, with 14 bases in the middle. This chain's CDR3 is CASIPQGPSYEQYF. The CDR3 DNA reads TGTGCCAGCATCCCGCAGGGGCCATCCTACGAGCAGTACTTC. The full variable domain, its missing parts supplied by reference TRBV28 and TRBJ2-7, is DVKVTQSSRYLVKRTGEKVFLECVQDMDHENMFWYRQDPGLGLRLIYFSYDVKMKEKGDIPEGYSVSREKKERFSLILESASTNQTSMYLCASIPQGPSYEQYFGPGTRLTVT.